Here is one TCR beta chain with its context. Its cognate antigen is unknown. A read error may explain this, as a much larger clone is one base away. The data derive from a study of blood T cells in healthy people across ages. Study-level findings and limits: A strong correlation was found between TCR beta diversity and the percentage of naive T cells.

A J-beta primer mix and a sample-barcoded 5' primer were used in a second PCR of roughly 6 to 12 cycles. The study obtained at least 2.5 million CDR3-containing paired-end reads from every sample. TCRdb passed the 5' RACE reads through MiXCR, listing each CDR3 protein once. The sample carries about 620,000 distinct CDR3 sequences, roughly 21% recorded once. Sequenced input: blood. The receptor was derived from a man in his 70s in good health.

The DNA for the CDR3 is TGCGCCAGCAGCTTGTTGAGCCAAGAGACCCAGTACTTC. This encodes CASSLLSQETQYF. The rearrangement uses TRBV5-1 and TRBJ2-5; D gene unclear. Per germline, CDR1 SGHRS and CDR2 YFSETQ. The CDR3 has 13 residues. The V end was cut by 1 base, the J end by 1 base, with 5 bases between. Together with reference TRBV5-1 and TRBJ2-5, the CDR3 gives the full variable domain: KAGVTQTPRYLIKTRGQQVTLSCSPISGHRSVSWYQQTPGQGLQFLFEYFSETQRNKGNFPGRFSGRQFSNSRSEMNVSTLELGDSALYLCASSLLSQETQYFGPGTRLLVL.